A selection of T cell receptor beta chains follows, all from one sample in a study of technical replicates of blood from a few donors. Assay used: immunoSEQ multiplex PCR; TCRdb lists only in-frame clones, some missing. The sample contains tens of thousands of clones, around 94% of which appear only once. The sequenced sample consisted of T cells isolated from PBMCs. Receptors were obtained from a human donor in good health. The CDR3 runs from the conserved cysteine through the conserved F or W. The D gene is left open where the match is weak. The size of a clone is reported for some rows only, either as once, few or many, or as a class for expanded clones.

V gene,clone size,D gene,J gene,CDR3 DNA,CDR3 protein
TRBV28,once,NA,TRBJ2-7,TGTGCCAGCAGTTTTCCCCCTACAGACCCTCCCTACGAGCAGTACTTC,CASSFPPTDPPYEQYF
TRBV7-6,NA,TRBD2,TRBJ2-3,TGTGCCAGCAGCTTGCGTGGGAGGGTACCAGATACGCAGTATTTT,CASSLRGRVPDTQYF
TRBV6-5,NA,NA,TRBJ2-7,TGTGCCAGCAGTTACTCGTGGGGGGATTCCTACGAGCAGTACTTC,CASSYSWGDSYEQYF
TRBV5-4,NA,NA,TRBJ2-7,TGTGCCAGCAGCTTGGCTCCCGAGGCAGAGTACGAGCAGTACTTC,CASSLAPEAEYEQYF
TRBV20-1,NA,NA,TRBJ2-3,TGCAGTGCTTTAGTTGAGGATACGCAGTATTTT,CSALVEDTQYF
TRBV10-3,NA,TRBD1,TRBJ2-6,TGTGCCATCAGTGAGACCCCTCGGACAGGCGGCCCCGCGGGGGCCAACGTCCTGACTTTC,CAISETPRTGGPAGANVLTF
TRBV2,NA,TRBD2,TRBJ2-1,TGTGCCTCCAGGGGGACTAGCGGGAGGGCGTCCCAGTTCTTC,CASRGTSGRASQFF
TRBV20-1,NA,NA,TRBJ2-1,TGCAGTGCTAGAGCGGGCAATGAGCAGTTCTTC,CSARAGNEQFF
TRBV19,NA,TRBD2,TRBJ2-5,TGTGCCAGTACCACTAGCGGGCTATCGGTAGAGACCCAGTACTTC,CASTTSGLSVETQYF
TRBV15,NA,NA,TRBJ2-2,TGTGCCACCAGCAGAGATGGCGGAGGGAACACCGGGGAGCTGTTTTTT,CATSRDGGGNTGELFF
TRBV11-2,NA,NA,TRBJ1-2,TGTGCCAGCAGCTCCACCTCACAGGGCTTTCGGGGCTACACCTTC,CASSSTSQGFRGYTF
TRBV9,NA,NA,TRBJ1-1,TGTGCCAGCAGCGTCGGAGCAGCTATGAACACTGAAGCTTTCTTT,CASSVGAAMNTEAFF
TRBV6-1,NA,NA,TRBJ2-7,TGTGCCAGCAGTCCTGGTCGCGGCGAGCAGTACTTC,CASSPGRGEQYF
TRBV28,NA,TRBD2,TRBJ2-1,TGTGCCAGCCCCCCTAGCGGGAGGGCCCAAGGAGGGCAGTTCTTC,CASPPSGRAQGGQFF
TRBV13,NA,NA,TRBJ1-1,TGTGCCAGCAGCTTTGTGTATGGAGACACTGAAGCTTTCTTT,CASSFVYGDTEAFF
TRBV5-5,NA,NA,TRBJ1-5,TGTGCCAGCAGCCCCCTGGGAGTTTATAGCAATCAGCCCCAGCATTTT,CASSPLGVYSNQPQHF
TRBV6-5,few,NA,TRBJ1-1,TGTGCCAGCAGTTACAGCGGGGGGGGCGTAGACACTGAAGCTTTCTTT,CASSYSGGGVDTEAFF
TRBV11-3,NA,NA,TRBJ2-7,TGTGCCAGCAGCCACGGGTCCTACGAGCAGTACTTC,CASSHGSYEQYF
TRBV5-1,NA,TRBD1,TRBJ2-7,TGCGCCAGCAGCGACGCGAGGGACAGGGCATACTACGAGCAGTACTTC,CASSDARDRAYYEQYF
TRBV5-1,NA,TRBD2,TRBJ2-7,TGCGCCAGCAGCCCACTCCAGTCAACTAGCGGCAGGGGAGGCGAGCAGTACTTC,CASSPLQSTSGRGGEQYF
TRBV28,once,NA,TRBJ2-7,TGTGCCAGCAGTGACGGGACACTTTACGAGCAGTACTTC,CASSDGTLYEQYF
TRBV11-3,NA,TRBD2,TRBJ2-1,TGTGCCAGCAGCCGCGGCGACCCGGGACTAGTGATGACCGATGAGCAGTTCTTC,CASSRGDPGLVMTDEQFF
TRBV4-1,NA,TRBD2,TRBJ2-5,TGCGCCAGCAGCCGGTTGGGGGGAGGGAAAGGAGAGACCCAGTACTTC,CASSRLGGGKGETQYF
TRBV25-1,NA,NA,TRBJ2-5,TGTGCCAGCAGTGTGGGTGCGACAGTACAAGAGACCCAGTACTTC,CASSVGATVQETQYF
TRBV5-1,NA,TRBD1,TRBJ2-1,TGCGCCAGCAGCCTAGGACAGGGATACAATGAGCAGTTCTTC,CASSLGQGYNEQFF
TRBV27,NA,TRBD1,TRBJ2-3,TGTGCCAGCCGAACCATCGGACAGGGGAAAGGAGATACGCAGTATTTT,CASRTIGQGKGDTQYF
TRBV7-9,NA,TRBD1,TRBJ1-1,TGTGCCAGCAGCTTACTAGGGACAGGGAACACTGAAGCTTTCTTT,CASSLLGTGNTEAFF
TRBV10-1,NA,NA,TRBJ2-7,TGCGCCAGCAGTGGGGCCAGGGCCTACGAGCAGTACTTC,CASSGARAYEQYF
TRBV29-1,NA,TRBD1,TRBJ1-2,TGCAGCGTTAGACAGGGGATAAACGATGGCTACACCTTC,CSVRQGINDGYTF
TRBV5-1,NA,TRBD2,TRBJ2-7,TGCGCCAGCAGCTTTGGGGTGCGGGGGGGAATCAACGAGCAGTACTTC,CASSFGVRGGINEQYF
TRBV6-1,NA,TRBD2,TRBJ2-3,TGTGCCAGCAGTGAACAGCCTAGCGGCTACACAGATACGCAGTATTTT,CASSEQPSGYTDTQYF
TRBV28,NA,NA,TRBJ2-7,TGTGCCAGCAGTTCCTACAGGGTTTCCGAGCAGTACTTC,CASSSYRVSEQYF
TRBV7-9,NA,TRBD1,TRBJ1-1,TGTGCCAGCACCCATCCGATTAGGGATTGGACAGGGGGTAGCGCTGAAGCTTTCTTT,CASTHPIRDWTGGSAEAFF
TRBV28,NA,TRBD1,TRBJ2-7,TGTGCCAGCACACACCCGACAGGGATAGTCTACGAGCAGTACTTC,CASTHPTGIVYEQYF
TRBV19,NA,NA,TRBJ1-1,TGTGCCAGTAGTACGAATCCGGACAGCATGAACACTGAAGCTTTCTTT,CASSTNPDSMNTEAFF
TRBV2,NA,TRBD2,TRBJ2-5,TGTGCCAGCACAAACGCGTACCGGGCTAGCGGGGACCAAGAGACCCAGTACTTC,CASTNAYRASGDQETQYF
TRBV7-9,NA,NA,TRBJ2-3,TGTGCCAGCAGCTTAGCGAGGGGGAGTCCCGATACGCAGTATTTT,CASSLARGSPDTQYF